These 5 T cell receptor beta chains were sequenced from one sample in a study of long-term antiretroviral therapy in people with HIV. It was version v3.0 of the immunoSEQ assay that was run at survey level. Method: immunoSEQ multiplex PCR; TCRdb's copy keeps in-frame clones and lacks some. The table has approximately 22,000 clones, around 80% seen once; the top ten hold around 3.7%. The starting material was unsorted PBMCs, obtained 1.9 years after starting antiretroviral therapy. Every receptor here comes from a woman aged 45 to 65 with HIV.

The chain is built from TRBV19 and TRBJ2-7; D may be TRBD2 (5 bases). Looked up from germline, CDR1 is LNHDA and CDR2 is SQIVND (reference sequence). The CDR3 runs to 14 residues. With 1 base removed from V and 4 bases from J, the gap between germline ends came to 11 bases. The CDR3 coding sequence is TGTGCCAGTAGTATAGCCCGGACTTCTTACGAGCAGTACTTC. Residues: CASSIARTSYEQYF.

V is TRBV28 and J is TRBJ1-5; 8 bases map to TRBD1. Germline CDR1 reads MDHEN; CDR2 reads SYDVKM. With V trimmed by 6 bases and J by 0 bases, 13 bases remained unmatched. This CDR3 is built from 18 residues. DNA for the CDR3: TGTGCCAGCAGAAAACAGGGGGGCTCCGGTTATAGCAATCAGCCCCAGCATTTT. This gives the protein CASRKQGGSGYSNQPQHF.

This clone was detected only a few times. J is TRBJ1-2 and V is TRBV7-3; D might be TRBD1 (6 bases). The CDR3 has 14 amino acids. Germline loops: CDR1 SGHTA, CDR2 FQGTGA. Deletions cut 5 bases from V and 8 bases from J, with 18 bases between. The CDR3 bases are TGTGCCAGCAGCCCCGGGACACCGACCGTGGGCTACACCTTC. It specifies CASSPGTPTVGYTF.

The chain uses TRBV5-6 and TRBJ2-3, with D tentatively TRBD2 (5 bases). The CDR3 runs 15 residues. The V end was cut by 2 bases, the J end by 4 bases, with 14 bases between. From germline, CDR1 is SGHDT and CDR2 YYEEEE. The CDR3 coding sequence is TGTGCCAGCAGCTTTGGGTCAACTAGATCAGATACGCAGTATTTT. It codes for CASSFGSTRSDTQYF.

The rearrangement links TRBV2 to TRBJ2-7, with D perhaps given as TRBD1 or TRBD2 (5 bases each). This CDR3 region has 15 residues. Trimming left V 7 bases short and J 3 bases short, with 19 bases between. CDR1 and CDR2 from the germline V gene are SNHLY and FYNNEI. CDR3 residues: CASIPTRDRFYEQYF. The DNA of the CDR3 is TGTGCCAGCATCCCGACACGGGACCGGTTCTACGAGCAGTACTTC.